This is a list of T cell receptor beta chains from one sample in a study of blood T cell repertoires in COVID-19. Using immunoSEQ multiplex PCR, the repertoire was profiled, and TCRdb retains in-frame clones only, with some absent. The top ten hold around 5% of the sample, which has fewer than 250,000 clones, roughly four fifths seen once. Sequencing used peripheral blood. All receptors come from an older woman with acute or convalescent COVID-19. CDR3s include the opening cysteine and the closing phenylalanine or tryptophan. A D gene is named only where the DNA matches it firmly. Size is stated for part of the rows, as once, few or many counts, or as a class when the clone is expanded.

j_call,d_call,clone_size,v_call,cdr3_nt,cdr3_aa
TRBJ2-5,TRBD1,NA,TRBV4-1,TGCGCCAGCAGCCAAGAGGGGACAGGGGGCTTGGAGACCCAGTACTTC,CASSQEGTGGLETQYF
TRBJ1-1,NA,few,TRBV7-2,TGTGCCAGCAGCTTAGATCCCTCTCCGAACACTGAAGCTTTCTTT,CASSLDPSPNTEAFF
TRBJ2-1,TRBD1,NA,TRBV6-4,TGTGCCAGCAGCCCGACAGGGGTTACAAGTAGTGAGCAGTTCTTC,CASSPTGVTSSEQFF
TRBJ1-2,NA,few,TRBV30,TGTGCCTGGGGATCCATTGGCTACACCTTC,CAWGSIGYTF
TRBJ1-1,TRBD1,NA,TRBV7-9,TGTGCCAGCAGCTCTTTCCTTAGGGGACAGGAAGGCACTGAAGCTTTCTTT,CASSSFLRGQEGTEAFF
TRBJ1-1,NA,NA,TRBV7-8,TGTGCCAGCAGACTAACAGGGAGCCGGAACACTGAAGCTTTCTTT,CASRLTGSRNTEAFF
TRBJ1-2,TRBD1,NA,TRBV19,TGTGCCAGCGGCTCGATCGCAGGGGGCGCGAACTATGGCTACACCTTC,CASGSIAGGANYGYTF
TRBJ2-7,NA,NA,TRBV9,TGTGCCAGCAGCGTAGACGGGATAAGCTCCTACGAGCAGTACTTC,CASSVDGISSYEQYF
TRBJ1-5,TRBD1,NA,TRBV2,TGTGCCAGCAGAAATCGACAGGGTTCTCAGCCCCAGCATTTT,CASRNRQGSQPQHF
TRBJ2-3,TRBD2,NA,TRBV6-5,TGTGCCAGCAGTTACGTTAGCGGGGGCGCGGATACGCAGTATTTT,CASSYVSGGADTQYF
TRBJ1-2,TRBD1,NA,TRBV6-1,TGTGCCAGCAGTGAACGACAGGGGGCGGGCTATGGCTACACCTTC,CASSERQGAGYGYTF
TRBJ2-1,TRBD2,medium-sized,TRBV6-4,TGTGCCAGCAGTGAACTAGCGGGGGGGCACAATGAGCAGTTCTTC,CASSELAGGHNEQFF
TRBJ1-1,NA,once,TRBV20-1,TGCAGTTCCACAGGGACTGAAGCTTTCTTT,CSSTGTEAFF
TRBJ2-3,TRBD2,NA,TRBV4-2,TGTGCCAGCAGCCAAGAAGGACTAGCGGGGGGCGCTAGCACAGATACGCAGTATTTT,CASSQEGLAGGASTDTQYF
TRBJ1-2,NA,NA,TRBV2,TGTGCCAGCAGTGAAGACTGGACGGCGGGGACCTTC,CASSEDWTAGTF
TRBJ2-1,TRBD1,NA,TRBV5-5,TGTGCCAGCAGCCCGTTTGAGGGGGCGTACAATGAGCAGTTCTTC,CASSPFEGAYNEQFF
TRBJ1-1,NA,NA,TRBV2,TGTGCCAGCAGGGCCTTACACAACACTGAAGCTTTCTTT,CASRALHNTEAFF
TRBJ1-6,TRBD1,NA,TRBV27,TGTGCCAGCAGTTCCGGGACAGGGCAGTCACCCCTCCACTTT,CASSSGTGQSPLHF
TRBJ2-1,TRBD2,NA,TRBV20-1,TGCAGTGCACCAGAGCGGGGTGAGCAGTTCTTC,CSAPERGEQFF
TRBJ1-6,NA,once,TRBV7-9,TGTGCCAGCAGCGCACCTACAGGGAGCTCCTATAATTCACCCCTCCACTTT,CASSAPTGSSYNSPLHF
TRBJ1-2,NA,NA,TRBV12-3/TRBV12-4,TGTGCCAGCAGTTTAGCCCGGTCCGGCTACACCTTC,CASSLARSGYTF
TRBJ2-1,NA,NA,TRBV2,TGTGCCAGCAGTGTATTTGAGGAGCAGTTCTTC,CASSVFEEQFF
TRBJ1-4,NA,NA,TRBV29-1,TGCAGCGTTGGATGGGCCCTTAATGAAAAACTGTTTTTT,CSVGWALNEKLFF
TRBJ1-6,NA,once,TRBV18,TGTGCCAGCTCACCGGGGACACCGGCTACTCATTCACCCCTCCACTTT,CASSPGTPATHSPLHF
TRBJ2-7,NA,few,TRBV7-2,TGTGCCAGCAGCAGACCTGGGGCAGGCTCCTACGAGCAGTACTTC,CASSRPGAGSYEQYF
TRBJ2-7,TRBD1,NA,TRBV29-1,TGCAGCGTTGAACGGAGGGACAGGGGACCCTACGAGCAGTACTTC,CSVERRDRGPYEQYF
TRBJ1-1,NA,few,TRBV3-1/TRBV3-2,TGTGCCAGCAGCCAAGATCACGGGAGGTCAGCCAAAGCTTTCTTT,CASSQDHGRSAKAFF
TRBJ1-2,NA,few,TRBV6-5,TGTGCCAGCAGTTACTCTCATGCTACTCGGGATGGCTACACCTTC,CASSYSHATRDGYTF
TRBJ1-2,NA,NA,TRBV7-2,TGTGCCAGCAGCTCTTCGGGACTGGAGATCTATGGCTACACCTTC,CASSSSGLEIYGYTF
TRBJ1-5,NA,NA,TRBV5-1,TGCGCCAGCAGCTTGGACGGAGGCAGGCACAATCAGCCCCAGCATTTT,CASSLDGGRHNQPQHF
TRBJ1-2,TRBD1,NA,TRBV5-1,TGCGCCAGCAGCTTGGGTACAGGGGTCTCGGAAGGCTACACCTTC,CASSLGTGVSEGYTF
TRBJ1-2,TRBD1,few,TRBV6-5,TGTGCCAGCAGTTATAGGGGACAGGGGGCTGTTTATGGCTACACCTTC,CASSYRGQGAVYGYTF
TRBJ2-3,NA,few,TRBV5-6,TGTGCCAGCAGCTTGCATCGCACAGATACGCAGTATTTT,CASSLHRTDTQYF
TRBJ2-7,TRBD2,NA,TRBV7-2,TGTGCCAGCAGTAAGGCGGGGGTGAGAGAGCAGTACTTC,CASSKAGVREQYF
TRBJ2-5,TRBD2,NA,TRBV28,TGTGCCAGCAGCCCTTCGGGGGGGCGGGAGACCCAGTACTTC,CASSPSGGRETQYF
TRBJ1-2,NA,few,TRBV6-5,TGTGCCAGCAGTTATGAGGGCAATACGGACTATGGCTACACCTTC,CASSYEGNTDYGYTF
TRBJ1-1,NA,once,TRBV6-5,TGTGCCAGCAGTCCGGGACACCTGAACACTGAAGCTTTCTTT,CASSPGHLNTEAFF
TRBJ1-2,NA,NA,TRBV4-2,TGTGCCAGCAGCCAAGCGGGGGGAGCTGGCTACACCTTC,CASSQAGGAGYTF
TRBJ1-1,NA,NA,TRBV19,TGTGCCAGTAGTATTACCAGGGAGGGCACTGAAGCTTTCTTT,CASSITREGTEAFF
TRBJ2-7,TRBD1,NA,TRBV10-3,TGTGCCATCAGTCAACCCCCCGGGACAGGGGTCTACGAGCAGTACTTC,CAISQPPGTGVYEQYF
TRBJ1-1,NA,NA,TRBV27,TGTGCCAGCAGTTTTTTCGGTGGGGGGATGAACACTGAAGCTTTCTTT,CASSFFGGGMNTEAFF
TRBJ1-2,NA,NA,TRBV4-3,TGCGCCAGCAGCCAAGCCACCAGGGTGGAAATGGAAGGCTACACCTTC,CASSQATRVEMEGYTF
TRBJ2-1,NA,few,TRBV19,TGTGCCAGTAGTATAGAGTTTAGGAGTGAGCAGTTCTTC,CASSIEFRSEQFF
TRBJ2-5,TRBD2,NA,TRBV11-3,TGTGCCAGCAGCTTGGGGACTAGCGGGGGAAGGGAGACCCAGTACTTC,CASSLGTSGGRETQYF
TRBJ1-1,NA,NA,TRBV29-1,TGCAGCGTTGTATATATGAACACTGAAGCTTTCTTT,CSVVYMNTEAFF
TRBJ1-2,TRBD1,NA,TRBV6-1,TGTGCCAGCAGTGAAAAGACAGGGGCGAACTATGGCTACACCTTC,CASSEKTGANYGYTF
TRBJ2-7,TRBD1,NA,TRBV6-2/TRBV6-3,TGTGCCAGCAGTTTACCGGGACAGGGTACCCGCGAGCAGTACTTC,CASSLPGQGTREQYF
TRBJ1-5,TRBD1,once,TRBV19,TGTGCCAGTAGTAGGGACAGGGGCAATCAGCCCCAGCATTTT,CASSRDRGNQPQHF
TRBJ1-2,NA,NA,TRBV5-8,TGTGCCAGCAGCTTCCGAATGGGGCAGGGGAACTATGGCTACACCTTC,CASSFRMGQGNYGYTF
TRBJ2-4,TRBD2,NA,TRBV4-2,TGTGCCAGCAGCCAATCGACTAGCGGGGTAGACCAGTACTTC,CASSQSTSGVDQYF
TRBJ1-2,NA,NA,TRBV18,TGTGCCAGCTATTTCGACGGGGGTTATGGCTACACCTTC,CASYFDGGYGYTF
TRBJ2-1,NA,NA,TRBV4-3,TGCGCCAGCAGCCAAGGGGGGGGCGGCTACAATGAGCAGTTCTTC,CASSQGGGGYNEQFF
TRBJ2-1,TRBD2,NA,TRBV5-1,TGCGCCAGCAGCTTGGAAGCTAGCGGGGGGGCGGTCAATGAGCAGTTCTTC,CASSLEASGGAVNEQFF
TRBJ2-3,NA,NA,TRBV5-1,TGCGCCAGCAGCTTAGGCGGCGGTGGGGGCTCGGGTGATACGCAGTATTTT,CASSLGGGGGSGDTQYF